The T cell receptor (beta chain) described here comes from a study of blood T cell repertoires in COVID-19. Whole-study context: COVID-19 samples from acute and convalescent phases originated in the United States, Italy and Spain. Nucleic acid was either cDNA or gDNA, and it came from T cells, B-cell-depleted T cells, or PBMCs.

With 2 bases clipped from V and 6 bases from J, the junction kept 2 bases outside the gene matches. The CDR3 sequence is 15 residues long. Germline V CDR1 and CDR2: SGHVS, FQNEAQ. The authors' processing: Amplification with reference gene primers provided the estimates of nucleated cell counts. Clones were sequenced by immunoSEQ multiplex PCR, and TCRdb holds only the in-frame ones, with some missing. For V, J and clone size, that table is used; D and trimming come from the DNA. The sample includes about 200,000 clones, around 80% of them seen just once. The sequenced sample consisted of peripheral blood. This chain uses TRBV7-8 with TRBJ2-2; 11 positions agree with TRBD2. The clonotype originates from a woman aged 70-85 years with acute or convalescent COVID-19. CDR3 nucleotide sequence: TGTGCCAGCAGCTTATTAGCGGGAGGGCCCGGGGAGCTGTTTTTT. As protein: CASSLLAGGPGELFF.